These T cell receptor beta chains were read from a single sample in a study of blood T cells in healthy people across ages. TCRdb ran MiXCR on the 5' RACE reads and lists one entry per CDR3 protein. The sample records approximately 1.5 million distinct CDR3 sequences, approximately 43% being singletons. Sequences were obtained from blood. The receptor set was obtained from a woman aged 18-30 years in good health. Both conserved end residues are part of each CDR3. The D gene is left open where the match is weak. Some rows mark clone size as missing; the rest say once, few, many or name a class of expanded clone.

CASSEPRDRGVCGYTF	TGTGCCAGCAGTGAGCCCCGGGACAGGGGCGTTTGTGGCTACACCTTC	-	TRBJ1-2	TRBD1	TRBV2
CSARDTGISTDTQYF	TGCAGTGCTAGAGATACAGGGATTAGCACAGATACGCAGTATTTT	-	TRBJ2-3	-	TRBV20-1
CASGTATDTQYF	TGTGCCAGCGGGACAGCCACAGATACGCAGTATTTT	few	TRBJ2-3	TRBD1	TRBV28
CASIRASGTYNEQFF	TGTGCCAGCATCCGGGCTAGCGGGACCTACAATGAGCAGTTCTTC	-	TRBJ2-1	TRBD2	TRBV6-2/TRBV6-3
CASSSLAVPSYNEQFF	TGTGCCAGCAGTTCACTAGCCGTTCCCTCCTACAATGAGCAGTTCTTC	-	TRBJ2-1	-	TRBV6-2/TRBV6-3
CASSPGGRGYEQFF	TGCGCCAGCAGCCCCGGGGGGCGGGGGTATGAGCAGTTCTTC	few	TRBJ2-1	-	TRBV5-1
CASSQDPTSGGDTGELFF	TGCGCCAGCAGCCAAGACCCAACTAGCGGGGGAGACACCGGGGAGCTGTTTTTT	-	TRBJ2-2	TRBD2	TRBV4-3
CAISGQEFGYTQYF	TGTGCCATCAGTGGTCAGGAGTTCGGCTATACGCAGTATTTT	-	TRBJ2-3	-	TRBV10-3
CASSLTWAYEQFF	TGTGCCAGCAGCTTAACCTGGGCCTACGAGCAGTTCTTC	few	TRBJ2-1	-	TRBV7-3
CASSVVSRASTDTQYF	TGTGCCAGCAGCGTAGTCAGTCGTGCTAGCACAGATACGCAGTATTTT	few	TRBJ2-3	-	TRBV9
CASSYYRTGELFF	TGTGCCAGCAGTTATTACAGAACCGGGGAGCTGTTTTTT	-	TRBJ2-2	-	TRBV6-2/TRBV6-3
CASSVGSKYEQYF	TGTGCCAGCAGCGTAGGGTCCAAGTACGAGCAGTACTTC	-	TRBJ2-7	-	TRBV9
CASRSTGVGGYTF	TGTGCCAGCAGGTCCACAGGGGTCGGTGGCTACACCTTC	many	TRBJ1-2	TRBD1	TRBV6-5
CASSLGAGLAGARSYNEQFF	TGTGCCAGCTCACTAGGGGCGGGACTAGCGGGAGCAAGGTCCTACAATGAGCAGTTCTTC	few	TRBJ2-1	TRBD2	TRBV18
CAISEWNSAFSPLHF	TGTGCCATCAGTGAGTGGAACAGTGCCTTTTCACCCCTCCACTTT	few	TRBJ1-6	-	TRBV10-3
CSVEGVSDTQYF	TGCAGCGTTGAAGGGGTCTCAGATACGCAGTATTTT	few	TRBJ2-3	-	TRBV29-1
CASSLEGLVGEQYF	TGCGCCAGCAGCTTGGAAGGACTGGTAGGCGAGCAGTACTTC	few	TRBJ2-7	-	TRBV5-1
CSAPRTSGGNEQFF	TGCAGTGCCCCCCGGACTAGCGGGGGAAATGAGCAGTTCTTC	few	TRBJ2-1	TRBD2	TRBV20-1
CSVVAPGEQYF	TGCAGCGTCGTCGCCCCAGGGGAGCAGTACTTC	-	TRBJ2-7	-	TRBV29-1
CASSQVVSGANVLTF	TGTGCCAGCAGCCAAGTCGTCTCTGGGGCCAACGTCCTGACTTTC	-	TRBJ2-6	-	TRBV4-2
CAVRTQGLFDGNEQFF	TGTGCCGTCCGAACGCAGGGGCTGTTTGATGGCAATGAGCAGTTCTTC	-	TRBJ2-1	-	TRBV10-3
CSARVSGSYEQYF	TGCAGTGCTAGAGTTAGCGGGTCCTACGAGCAGTACTTC	-	TRBJ2-7	TRBD2	TRBV20-1
CAISDQGNYEQYF	TGTGCCATCAGCGACCAGGGAAATTACGAGCAGTACTTC	few	TRBJ2-7	-	TRBV10-3
CASRGTTSGANVLTF	TGTGCCAGCAGAGGGACTACCTCTGGGGCCAACGTCCTGACTTTC	few	TRBJ2-6	TRBD2	TRBV12-3/TRBV12-4
CASKQINAFF	TGTGCCAGCAAGCAGATTAACGCTTTCTTT	-	TRBJ1-1	-	TRBV2
CASSPTSEGNTDTQYF	TGTGCCAGCAGCCCTACGTCAGAGGGCAACACAGATACGCAGTATTTT	few	TRBJ2-3	-	TRBV13
CASSQGLAGEKTQYF	TGCGCCAGCAGCCAAGGACTAGCGGGGGAGAAGACCCAGTACTTC	-	TRBJ2-5	TRBD2	TRBV4-3
CASSRGQGNLQETQYF	TGTGCCAGCAGTAGAGGACAGGGTAACTTACAAGAGACCCAGTACTTC	-	TRBJ2-5	TRBD1	TRBV27
CSVRAGLTDTQYF	TGCAGCGTTAGGGCAGGGTTAACAGATACGCAGTATTTT	-	TRBJ2-3	-	TRBV29-1
CASSDIPWTSGSYEQFF	TGTGCCAGCAGTGATATTCCCTGGACTAGCGGCTCCTACGAGCAGTTCTTC	-	TRBJ2-1	TRBD2	TRBV2
CASIRDTYTNTEAFF	TGTGCCAGTATCCGGGACACTTACACGAACACTGAAGCTTTCTTT	-	TRBJ1-1	-	TRBV2
CASSRNPYNEQFF	TGCGCCAGCAGCCGGAACCCTTACAATGAGCAGTTCTTC	-	TRBJ2-1	-	TRBV5-1
CASSDGDSQEAFF	TGTGCCAGCAGTGACGGGGACAGCCAGGAAGCTTTCTTT	-	TRBJ1-1	TRBD1	TRBV6-2/TRBV6-3
CASSPSWGPSYEQYF	TGTGCCAGCAGCCCCTCTTGGGGCCCCTCCTACGAGCAGTACTTC	-	TRBJ2-7	-	TRBV7-9
CASSKGLPYEQFF	TGTGCCAGCAGTAAGGGTCTCCCCTACGAGCAGTTCTTC	-	TRBJ2-1	-	TRBV28
CANRLRVGNSPLHF	TGTGCCAACAGACTCAGGGTTGGGAATTCACCCCTCCACTTT	-	TRBJ1-6	-	TRBV6-2/TRBV6-3
CSVEGGLAGSYEQYF	TGCAGCGTTGAAGGGGGACTAGCGGGATCCTACGAGCAGTACTTC	-	TRBJ2-7	TRBD2	TRBV29-1
CASTPKGHEQFF	TGTGCCAGCACCCCTAAAGGGCATGAGCAGTTCTTC	-	TRBJ2-1	-	TRBV7-2
CASTPFPGDTQYF	TGTGCCAGCACCCCGTTCCCGGGAGATACGCAGTATTTT	-	TRBJ2-3	-	TRBV12-3/TRBV12-4
CARSGGGLQETQYF	TGTGCCAGAAGCGGGGGGGGACTCCAAGAGACCCAGTACTTC	once	TRBJ2-5	TRBD2	TRBV2
CASSVAPKREKLFF	TGTGCCAGCAGCGTAGCCCCGAAGAGGGAAAAACTGTTTTTT	-	TRBJ1-4	-	TRBV9